This T cell receptor (beta chain) was recorded in a study of spatial heterogeneity in lung cancer. This clonotype was picked up many times. From the 5' RACE reads, TCRdb called clonotypes with MiXCR, one entry per CDR3 protein. The data hold 20,000 to 25,000 distinct CDR3 sequences, with 4.5% to 5% observed a single time. CDR3 length: 14 residues. Trimming left V 1 base short and J 1 base short, with 8 bases between. Germline V lookup: CDR1 SEHNR, CDR2 FQNEAQ (reference sequence). Time point denoted: sample taken at primary tumor resection. Researchers sequenced whole RNA taken from tumor, nontumor lung or frozen PBMC without sorting.

The receptor was derived from a male donor with early-stage non-small cell lung cancer. V gene TRBV7-9 combines with J gene TRBJ2-7; D is unresolved. The source material was PBMCs, sampled at surgery. The CDR3 DNA reads TGTGCCAGCAGCTTAGAATACCAGTCCTACGAGCAGTACTTC. It is translated as CASSLEYQSYEQYF.